Listed below are T cell receptor beta chains from one sample, sequenced in a study of blood T cell repertoires in COVID-19. Data came from immunoSEQ multiplex PCR; TCRdb stores just in-frame clones and leaves some out. The table includes nearly 250,000 clones, roughly 86% detected once. Sequencing used peripheral blood. These receptors all stem from an older woman who had recovered from COVID-19. The CDR3 runs from the conserved cysteine through the conserved F or W. The D gene is left open where the match is weak. Clone size is stated in some rows and not others, as once, few, many or a class when expanded.

cdr3_aa,cdr3_nt,j_call,clone_size,v_call,d_call
CASSTRLEIWPQHF,TGTGCCAGTAGTACCCGACTGGAGATCTGGCCCCAGCATTTT,TRBJ1-5,-,TRBV19,-
CASSPDSPEAFF,TGTGCCAGCAGCCCGGACAGTCCTGAAGCTTTCTTT,TRBJ1-1,-,TRBV7-9,-
CASSEATGENYGYTF,TGTGCCAGCAGTGAAGCGACAGGGGAAAACTATGGCTACACCTTC,TRBJ1-2,once,TRBV6-1,TRBD1
CASSRLGGAQETQYF,TGTGCCAGTAGTAGGCTGGGGGGTGCCCAAGAGACCCAGTACTTC,TRBJ2-5,-,TRBV19,-
CASSGSSVMAGTGELFF,TGTGCCAGCAGTGGCTCCTCGGTGATGGCGGGCACCGGGGAGCTGTTTTTT,TRBJ2-2,-,TRBV6-4,-
CASRREGVNEKLFF,TGTGCCAGCCGGAGAGAGGGCGTTAATGAAAAACTGTTTTTT,TRBJ1-4,once,TRBV9,-
CASGWGAGTGELFF,TGTGCCAGCGGGTGGGGTGCGGGGACCGGGGAGCTGTTTTTT,TRBJ2-2,-,TRBV27,-
CASSVGLSGETQYF,TGTGCCAGCAGCGTAGGATTGAGCGGAGAGACCCAGTACTTC,TRBJ2-5,-,TRBV9,-
CASSLDRGEYGYTF,TGTGCCAGCAGCTTAGACAGGGGCGAATATGGCTACACCTTC,TRBJ1-2,-,TRBV7-9,TRBD1
CSASGSAGGLKTKYF,TGCAGTGCTAGTGGGTCGGCGGGGGGCCTAAAAACAAAGTATTTT,TRBJ2-3,once,TRBV20-1,TRBD2
CASSPPGQVFGYTF,TGTGCCAGCAGCCCCCCGGGACAGGTCTTCGGCTACACCTTC,TRBJ1-2,-,TRBV2,TRBD1
CASSIMTAYEQFF,TGTGCCAGTAGTATCATGACAGCGTATGAGCAGTTCTTC,TRBJ2-1,-,TRBV19,-
CSASFGSTLSPLHF,TGCAGTGCTAGTTTCGGGTCCACGCTTTCACCCCTCCACTTT,TRBJ1-6,-,TRBV20-1,-
CASSQNRDREYDTEAFF,TGCGCCAGCAGCCAGAACCGGGACAGGGAGTACGACACTGAAGCTTTCTTT,TRBJ1-1,-,TRBV4-1,TRBD1
CASSRGTGSYEQYF,TGTGCCAGCTCACGGGGGACAGGGTCCTACGAGCAGTACTTC,TRBJ2-7,-,TRBV18,TRBD1
CASSLVGSSYEQYF,TGTGCCAGCAGCTTAGTAGGGAGCTCCTACGAGCAGTACTTC,TRBJ2-7,-,TRBV11-2,-
CASGGTGGIGTQYF,TGTGCCAGCGGGGGGACCGGGGGGATAGGGACGCAGTATTTT,TRBJ2-3,-,TRBV2,TRBD2
CATLRDRVHEQYF,TGTGCCACCCTCCGGGACAGGGTTCACGAGCAGTACTTC,TRBJ2-7,-,TRBV19,TRBD1